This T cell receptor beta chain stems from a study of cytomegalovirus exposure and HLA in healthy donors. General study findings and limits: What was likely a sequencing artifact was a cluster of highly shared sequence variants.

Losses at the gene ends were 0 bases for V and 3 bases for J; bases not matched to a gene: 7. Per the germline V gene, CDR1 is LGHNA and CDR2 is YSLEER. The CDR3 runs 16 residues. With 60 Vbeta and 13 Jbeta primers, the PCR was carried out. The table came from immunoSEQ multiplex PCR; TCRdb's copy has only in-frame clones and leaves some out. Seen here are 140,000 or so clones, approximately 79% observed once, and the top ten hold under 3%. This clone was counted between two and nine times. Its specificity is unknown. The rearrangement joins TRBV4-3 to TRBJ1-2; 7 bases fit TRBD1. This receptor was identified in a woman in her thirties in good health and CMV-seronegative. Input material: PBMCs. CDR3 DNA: TGCGCCAGCAGCCAAGATAGGGCCAGGGGGTACTATGGCTACACCTTC. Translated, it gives CASSQDRARGYYGYTF.